A selection of T cell receptor beta chains follows, all from one sample in a study of T cell responses to AZD1222 COVID-19 vaccine. Clones were read by immunoSEQ multiplex PCR, and TCRdb kept only the in-frame ones, dropping some. Of 30,000 to 35,000 clones in the sample, roughly 74% were seen once. The starting material was peripheral blood, obtained 28 days after the second AZD1222 dose. The receptors stem from an adult who received the AZD1222 COVID-19 vaccine. The CDR3 runs from the conserved cysteine through the conserved F or W.

J: TRBJ1-1
V: TRBV6-1
CDR3: CASSELQGGSTEAFF

J: TRBJ2-5
V: TRBV27
CDR3: CASRNRQETQYF

J: TRBJ2-5
V: TRBV24-1
CDR3: CATPSLADRAEETQYF

J: TRBJ1-5
V: TRBV23-1
CDR3: CASGLYLPEKSGNQPQHF

J: TRBJ2-5
V: TRBV7-2
CDR3: CASSYLDRKQETQYF

J: TRBJ1-2
V: TRBV6-5
CDR3: CASKGIRSADGYTF

J: TRBJ2-5
V: TRBV24-1
CDR3: CATSDPSRGPAETQYF

J: TRBJ1-1
V: TRBV2
CDR3: CASSATGGDTEAFF

J: TRBJ2-7
V: TRBV4-2
CDR3: CASSQGREPYEQYF

J: TRBJ2-1
V: TRBV5-1
CDR3: CASTLGGGSYNEQFF

J: TRBJ2-5
V: TRBV19
CDR3: CASSKIKETQYF

J: TRBJ2-2
V: TRBV7-8
CDR3: CASSIHRTNTGELFF

J: TRBJ1-6
V: TRBV6-6
CDR3: CASSTQGPDSPLHF

J: TRBJ2-3
V: TRBV5-1
CDR3: CASRFSRDRNTDTQYF

J: TRBJ1-5
V: TRBV6-5
CDR3: CASRKQGESNQPQHF

J: TRBJ1-5
V: TRBV7-2
CDR3: CASSGKGMNNQPQHF

J: TRBJ2-1
V: TRBV15
CDR3: CATSRTGTGGHEQFF

J: TRBJ1-1
V: TRBV5-1
CDR3: CASSLGDRRTEAFF

J: TRBJ1-2
V: TRBV5-8
CDR3: CASSFSGRMGYTF

J: TRBJ2-3
V: TRBV7-9
CDR3: CASSLNPDRATDTQYF

J: TRBJ2-2
V: TRBV6-4
CDR3: CASSEDGNTGELFF

J: TRBJ2-1
V: TRBV10-3
CDR3: CAISDRGKGDEQFF

J: TRBJ1-1
V: TRBV18
CDR3: CASSRDRAEAFF

J: TRBJ1-1
V: TRBV7-9
CDR3: CASSTRTGKNTEAFF

J: TRBJ1-3
V: TRBV6-1
CDR3: CASSEIQGSSGNTIYF

J: TRBJ1-1
V: TRBV11-2
CDR3: CASSLAGATEAFF

J: TRBJ2-7
V: TRBV28
CDR3: CASSPGSVYEQYF

J: TRBJ2-2
V: TRBV10-3
CDR3: CAISLAPDTGELFF

J: TRBJ1-3
V: TRBV6-5
CDR3: CASSYSRQAGQNTIYF

J: TRBJ2-3
V: TRBV24-1
CDR3: CATSDHMAGGGTDTQYF

J: TRBJ1-1
V: TRBV19
CDR3: CASSKVNTEAFF

J: TRBJ1-6
V: TRBV18
CDR3: CASSPVEGRDSPLHF

J: TRBJ1-1
V: TRBV5-4
CDR3: CASSFGTGGAEAFF

J: TRBJ1-1
V: TRBV19
CDR3: CASSFRAAAEAFF

J: TRBJ2-3
V: TRBV6-5
CDR3: CASKTSGRTDTQYF

J: TRBJ2-3
V: TRBV13
CDR3: CASSLPGSAQYF

J: TRBJ2-3
V: TRBV5-1
CDR3: CASSSDYRTDTQYF

J: TRBJ1-2
V: TRBV11-1
CDR3: CASTKAHAANYGYTF

J: TRBJ1-1
V: TRBV19
CDR3: CASSLRASNTEAFF

J: TRBJ1-2
V: TRBV25-1
CDR3: CASSDHGVSPFYGYTF

J: TRBJ1-1
V: TRBV11-2
CDR3: CASSLVGGAIAFF

J: TRBJ2-5
V: TRBV6-6
CDR3: CASTSRTGAGETQYF

J: TRBJ2-4
V: TRBV19
CDR3: CESFKLGLNIQYF

J: TRBJ1-1
V: TRBV11-3
CDR3: CASSLEGGMAEAFF

J: TRBJ1-5
V: TRBV29-1
CDR3: CSVGHDTNQPQHF

J: TRBJ1-1
V: TRBV9
CDR3: CASSVSGPDIEAFF

J: TRBJ2-5
V: TRBV7-7
CDR3: CASSLTSVETQYF